These 21 T cell receptor beta chains share one sample of origin, sequenced in a study of CD8 T cells in ankylosing spondylitis. TCRdb redid the calling of the 5' RACE reads with MiXCR, one entry per CDR3 protein. In the table there are roughly 180,000 distinct CDR3 sequences, 8.5% to 10% of which are singletons. Sequencing was carried out using blood, either unsorted or a sorted T cell fraction (not recorded which). The receptors here all came from a female donor with ankylosing spondylitis or in good health (not recorded which).

The chain couples TRBV4-3 to TRBJ2-3; 13 positions match TRBD2. The germline CDR1 and CDR2 sequences are LGHNA and YSLEER. This CDR3 region has 19 residues. Trimming took 0 bases from V and 3 from J; bases not matched to a gene: 9. The CDR3 coding sequence is TGCGCCAGCAGCCAAGATTCCCCCGGGACTAGCGGGAAAACAGATACGCAGTATTTT. This gives the protein CASSQDSPGTSGKTDTQYF.

The chain carries TRBV15 and TRBJ1-5; D call uncertain. Germline V gives CDR1 LNHNV, CDR2 YYDKDF (reference sequence). Trimming took 4 bases from V and 0 from J, leaving 10 bases between them. CDR3 length: 15 residues. The CDR3 region is CATSTRMDSNQPQHF. CDR3 nucleotide sequence: TGTGCCACCAGCACCCGTATGGATAGCAATCAGCCCCAGCATTTT. Full variable domain (rest looked up from reference TRBV15 and TRBJ1-5): DAMVIQNPRYQVTQFGKPVTLSCSQTLNHNVMYWYQQKSSQAPKLLFHYYDKDFNNEADTPDNFQSRRPNTSFCFLDIRSPGLGDTAMYLCATSTRMDSNQPQHFGDGTRLSIL.

This clonotype turned up a few times. This sequence joins TRBV6-1 and TRBJ1-1; the D is unclear. CDR1 and CDR2 (germline): MNHNS, SASEGT. V was clipped by 6 bases and J by 3 bases, with 11 bases between them. The CDR3 sequence is 13 residues long. The CDR3 protein is CASSVGPYTEAFF. Here the CDR3 DNA reads TGTGCCAGCAGCGTGGGCCCGTACACTGAAGCTTTCTTT.

This rearrangement joins TRBV20-1 to TRBJ2-3; unclear D gene. With 4 bases removed from V and 5 bases from J, the gap between germline ends came to 10 bases. Germline V gene lookup returns CDR1 DFQATT and CDR2 SNEGSKA (reference sequence). This CDR3 comprises 12 residues. CDR3 in DNA: TGCAGTGCTACGGAGTCGGGAGATACGCAGTATTTT. Translated, it gives CSATESGDTQYF.

This clonotype was picked up a small number of times. The chain recombines TRBV30 with TRBJ2-1; 9 bases line up with TRBD2. This CDR3 region has 14 residues. With 0 bases clipped from V and 7 bases from J, the junction kept 4 bases outside the gene matches. Germline V gene lookup returns CDR1 GTSNPN and CDR2 SVGIG (reference sequence). The CDR3 sequence: CAWSVGGRGNEQFF. DNA of the CDR3: TGTGCCTGGAGTGTGGGCGGGAGGGGAAATGAGCAGTTCTTC.

The chain uses TRBV28 and TRBJ2-1; 12 nucleotides line up with TRBD2. Germline lookup yields CDR1 MDHEN and CDR2 SYDVKM. The CDR3 is made up of 18 amino acids. V trimming: 3 bases; J trimming: 0 bases; junction bases outside the gene matches: 6. The CDR3 nucleotides are TGTGCCAGCAGTTTTCCTAGCGGGAGGGTGAGCTCCTACAATGAGCAGTTCTTC. It encodes CASSFPSGRVSSYNEQFF.

This clonotype was counted many times. This chain connects TRBV7-6 to TRBJ2-7, with D possibly matching TRBD1 (6 bases). The V end was cut by 6 bases, the J end by 6 bases, with 12 bases between. Germline V gene lookup returns CDR1 SGHVS and CDR2 FNYEAQ. The CDR3 covers 12 residues. The CDR3 sequence: CASSTGQPEQYF. In DNA form, the CDR3 reads TGTGCCAGCAGTACCGGACAGCCCGAGCAGTACTTC. The full variable domain, in which reference TRBV7-6 and TRBJ2-7 provide the parts outside the CDR3, is GAGVSQSPRYKVTKRGQDVALRCDPISGHVSLYWYRQALGQGPEFLTYFNYEAQQDKSGLPNDRFSAERPEGSISTLTIQRTEQRDSAMYRCASSTGQPEQYFGPGTRLTVT.

This clonotype has just a few counts. The chain is built from TRBV6-5 and TRBJ1-6, with D perhaps TRBD1 (5 bases). From germline, CDR1 is MNHEY and CDR2 SVGAGI. The CDR3 covers 18 residues. Trimming removed 2 bases at V and 3 bases at J, with 17 bases between. The CDR3 nucleotides are TGTGCCAGCAGTTACCCTCCCCAGGGATATTACTATAATTCACCCCTCCACTTT. Its translation is CASSYPPQGYYYNSPLHF.

This clonotype has ten or more counts. V usage is TRBV7-9 and J usage is TRBJ2-1; 7 bases map to TRBD2. With 5 bases clipped from V and 8 bases from J, the junction kept 6 bases outside the gene matches. Germline loops: CDR1 SEHNR, CDR2 FQNEAQ (reference sequence). The CDR3 spans 13 residues. Written as DNA, the CDR3 is TGTGCCAGCAGCCGAAGTGCGGGAGATGAGCAGTTCTTC. Protein product: CASSRSAGDEQFF. The full variable domain, completed using reference TRBV7-9 and TRBJ2-1, is DTGVSQNPRHKITKRGQNVTFRCDPISEHNRLYWYRQTLGQGPEFLTYFQNEAQLEKSRLLSDRFSAERPKGSFSTLEIQRTEQGDSAMYLCASSRSAGDEQFFGPGTRLTVL.

The V call is TRBV4-2, the J call TRBJ1-2, with no clear D. The CDR3 length is 15 residues. V shed 0 bases and J shed 6 bases, with 14 bases lying between them. Germline values: CDR1 LGHNA, CDR2 YNFKEQ. The CDR3 loop reads CASSQDPTGGDGYTF. Written as DNA, the CDR3 is TGTGCCAGCAGCCAAGATCCCACGGGCGGGGATGGCTACACCTTC.

This clonotype has only a few counts. V is TRBV2 and J is TRBJ2-2; no clear D. The germline V gene encodes CDR1 SNHLY and CDR2 FYNNEI. The CDR3 runs to 13 residues. Trimming removed 1 base from V and 8 bases from J, with 8 bases in between. The CDR3 here is CASSEGDSGELFF. The DNA of the CDR3 is TGTGCCAGCAGTGAAGGGGATTCAGGGGAGCTGTTTTTT.

This clonotype came up a few times. The CDR3, as DNA: TGCGCCAGCAGCCAAGATCGGCAGGCCAGAACGAACACTGAAGCTTTCTTT. Its translation is CASSQDRQARTNTEAFF. This rearrangement joins TRBV4-3 to TRBJ1-1; D is unresolved. Germline V gene data show CDR1 as LGHNA and CDR2 as YSLEER. The CDR3 loop spans 17 amino acids. V lost 0 bases and J 1 base, leaving 15 bases between the germline ends.

This clonotype has ten or more counts. The chain is built from TRBV6-1 and TRBJ2-5, with a tentative D call TRBD2 (5 bases). The germline V gene has CDR1 MNHNS and CDR2 SASEGT. The V and J ends lost 4 bases and 5 bases respectively, with 11 bases between them. This CDR3 region has 13 residues. The CDR3 region is CASSASGFETQYF. CDR3 sequence (DNA): TGTGCCAGCAGTGCATCGGGATTCGAGACCCAGTACTTC.

There are many counts of this clonotype. The V gene is TRBV9, the J gene TRBJ2-3, with D unclear. In germline, CDR1 is SGDLS, CDR2 YYNGEE. The CDR3 totals 13 residues. V lost 0 bases and J 5 bases, leaving 7 bases between the germline ends. The CDR3 sequence: CASSVGTGDTQYF. CDR3 DNA: TGTGCCAGCAGCGTAGGGACGGGAGATACGCAGTATTTT.

This clonotype was observed a few times. The chain couples TRBV23-1 to TRBJ2-3; possibly TRBD2 for D (5 bases). TRBV23-1 counts as an open reading frame of uncertain function. The CDR3 covers 11 residues. The CDR3 is CAGGSTDTQYF. The DNA of the CDR3 is TGCGCAGGCGGGAGCACAGATACGCAGTATTTT.

The chain carries TRBV2 and TRBJ2-5; a weak D match, TRBD1 (6 bases). Germline V gene data show CDR1 as SNHLY and CDR2 as FYNNEI. V was pared by 7 bases and J by 5 bases, with 14 bases between. The CDR3 covers 13 residues. As DNA, the CDR3 is TGTGCCAGCAAAAACAGGGCTGGGGAGACCCAGTACTTC. This gives the protein CASKNRAGETQYF.

This clonotype was recorded at least ten times. The J gene is TRBJ1-1, the V gene TRBV19; the D is unclear. This CDR3 region has 13 residues. Germline lookup yields CDR1 LNHDA and CDR2 SQIVND (reference sequence). With 7 bases removed from V and 5 bases from J, the gap between germline ends came to 14 bases. CDR3 sequence: CASMDRGRTEAFF. For the CDR3, the DNA is TGTGCCAGTATGGACCGGGGTCGGACTGAAGCTTTCTTT.

CDR3 bases: TGTGCCAGCAGCTCCACTTCAACTAATGAAAAACTGTTTTTT. Residues: CASSSTSTNEKLFF. This chain links TRBV5-5 with TRBJ1-4; no definite D call. Germline V gene lookup returns CDR1 SGHKS and CDR2 YYEKEE (reference sequence). The CDR3 loop spans 14 amino acids. With 3 bases removed from V and 0 bases from J, the gap between germline ends came to 6 bases.

This clonotype was seen at least ten times. This chain connects TRBV9 to TRBJ2-5; TRBD2 matches 7 bases. CDR1 is SGDLS and CDR2 is YYNGEE in the germline V gene. J gave up 0 bases and V 5 bases, and 7 bases lay outside the gene matches. The CDR3 is made up of 15 amino acids. The CDR3 loop is CASSASGLYQETQYF. The CDR3 DNA sequence: TGTGCCAGCAGTGCTAGCGGACTGTACCAAGAGACCCAGTACTTC.

This clonotype was seen only a few times. The chain recombines TRBV15 with TRBJ2-5, with D perhaps matching TRBD2 (7 bases). The V gene's germline CDR1 is LNHNV and CDR2 YYDKDF (reference sequence). The CDR3 runs 16 residues. V lost 7 bases and J 3 bases, leaving 21 bases between the germline ends. The CDR3 nucleotides read TGTGCCACCAATGAGGGGGGGCCGGAACTTGAAGAGACCCAGTACTTC. It codes for CATNEGGPELEETQYF.

The sample holds a few counts of this clonotype. The chain recombines TRBV5-6 with TRBJ2-7, with TRBD1 matching over 7 bases. The germline gives CDR1 SGHDT, CDR2 YYEEEE. The CDR3 loop spans 18 amino acids. Trimming took 5 bases from V and 0 from J; bases not matched to a gene: 17. The CDR3 here is CASRYGTAVLPYSYEQYF. CDR3 DNA: TGTGCCAGCAGGTACGGGACAGCGGTACTCCCCTACTCCTACGAGCAGTACTTC.